The rows below give T cell receptor beta chains drawn from one sample of a study of blood T cell repertoires in COVID-19. Assay used: immunoSEQ multiplex PCR; TCRdb lists only in-frame clones, some missing. This sample has hundreds of thousands of clones, with about 85% found just once. Sequencing used peripheral blood. The receptors derive from a woman in her 50s who had recovered from COVID-19. The CDR3 runs from the conserved cysteine through the conserved F or W. Each record gives: V gene, D gene, J gene, clone size, CDR3 protein, CDR3 DNA. D genes are given only for firm matches. Some rows mark clone size as missing; the rest say once, few, many or name a class of expanded clone.

V: TRBV5-4
D: .
J: TRBJ2-3
size: .
CDR3: CASSSDSSGVISTDTQYF
DNA: TGTGCCAGCAGCTCGGATAGCTCAGGGGTAATTAGCACAGATACGCAGTATTTT

V: TRBV7-2
D: .
J: TRBJ1-5
size: .
CDR3: CASSPRGPRNQPQHF
DNA: TGTGCCAGCAGCCCGCGGGGGCCTCGGAATCAGCCCCAGCATTTT

V: TRBV5-8
D: TRBD1
J: TRBJ1-6
size: .
CDR3: CASSWGQDNSPLHF
DNA: TGTGCCAGCAGCTGGGGACAGGATAATTCACCCCTCCACTTT

V: TRBV27
D: .
J: TRBJ1-2
size: .
CDR3: CASSLVAGVNYGYTF
DNA: TGTGCCAGCAGTCTCGTGGCGGGGGTTAACTATGGCTACACCTTC

V: TRBV9
D: .
J: TRBJ2-2
size: .
CDR3: CASSVVGDLYGELFF
DNA: TGTGCCAGCAGCGTAGTAGGGGATCTATACGGGGAGCTGTTTTTT

V: TRBV5-4
D: TRBD1
J: TRBJ2-1
size: .
CDR3: CASSPRTGYSGEQFF
DNA: TGTGCCAGCAGCCCGCGGACAGGGTACTCGGGTGAGCAGTTCTTC

V: TRBV5-4
D: .
J: TRBJ1-1
size: .
CDR3: CASSLGQSRGPEAFF
DNA: TGTGCCAGCAGCTTGGGGCAGAGTCGGGGTCCTGAAGCTTTCTTT

V: TRBV4-1
D: TRBD1
J: TRBJ1-1
size: .
CDR3: CASSQLRFEGQVNTEAFF
DNA: TGCGCCAGCAGCCAATTGCGGTTTGAGGGACAGGTGAACACTGAAGCTTTCTTT

V: TRBV5-8
D: .
J: TRBJ1-5
size: .
CDR3: CASSPMGGGNQPQHF
DNA: TGTGCCAGCAGCCCGATGGGAGGTGGTAATCAGCCCCAGCATTTT

V: TRBV3-1/TRBV3-2
D: TRBD2
J: TRBJ2-3
size: .
CDR3: CASSQRTRTDTQYF
DNA: TGTGCCAGCAGCCAAAGGACTAGGACTGATACGCAGTATTTT

V: TRBV9
D: .
J: TRBJ1-2
size: .
CDR3: CASSSLYGYTF
DNA: TGTGCCAGCAGTTCTCTCTATGGCTACACCTTC

V: TRBV10-3
D: .
J: TRBJ2-6
size: .
CDR3: CAIRKVLSGANVLTF
DNA: TGTGCCATCAGAAAAGTACTCTCTGGGGCCAACGTCCTGACTTTC

V: TRBV9
D: .
J: TRBJ1-2
size: few
CDR3: CASSVDGLYGYTF
DNA: TGTGCCAGCAGCGTAGATGGGCTCTATGGCTACACCTTC